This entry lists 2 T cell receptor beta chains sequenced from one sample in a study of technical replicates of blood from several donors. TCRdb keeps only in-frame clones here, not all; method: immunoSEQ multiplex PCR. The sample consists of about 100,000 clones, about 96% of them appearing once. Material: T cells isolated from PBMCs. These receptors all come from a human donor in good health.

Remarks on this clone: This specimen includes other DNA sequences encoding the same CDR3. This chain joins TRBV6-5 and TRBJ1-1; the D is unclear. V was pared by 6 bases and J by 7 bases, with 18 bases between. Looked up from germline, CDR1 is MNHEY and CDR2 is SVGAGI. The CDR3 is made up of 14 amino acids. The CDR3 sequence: CASRRPSSAVEAFF. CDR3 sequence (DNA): TGTGCCAGCAGGCGCCCCTCATCGGCGGTTGAAGCTTTCTTT.

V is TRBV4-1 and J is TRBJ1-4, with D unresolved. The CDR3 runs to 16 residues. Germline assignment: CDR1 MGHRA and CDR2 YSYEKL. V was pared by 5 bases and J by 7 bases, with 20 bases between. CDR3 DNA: TGCGCCAGCAGCACCCTGACCGGAAAGGAGACTGAAAAACTGTTTTTT. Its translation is CASSTLTGKETEKLFF.